The 18 T cell receptor beta chains below come from one sample, sequenced in a study of cytomegalovirus exposure and HLA in healthy donors. Primers: 60 Vbeta forward and 13 Jbeta reverse. Assay: immunoSEQ multiplex PCR; the TCRdb copy retains only in-frame clones and omits some. This sample's clone table lists some 96,000 clones. Sequenced: PBMCs. Receptors were obtained from a woman in her thirties in good health and CMV-seronegative.

The V call is TRBV9, the J call TRBJ2-3; no firm D call. This CDR3 is 15 amino acids long. V lost 0 bases and J lost 1, with 9 bases in between. Germline CDR1 and CDR2: SGDLS and YYNGEE. CDR3 protein: CASSVGSLRTDTQYF. The CDR3 DNA sequence: TGTGCCAGCAGCGTAGGGAGTCTCCGCACAGATACGCAGTATTTT.

The chain combines TRBV6-1 with TRBJ1-2, with 7 positions matching TRBD1. The CDR3 spans 17 residues. Germline assignment: CDR1 MNHNS and CDR2 SASEGT. V shed 3 bases, J shed 3 bases, and the junction held 13 bases outside the gene matches. CDR3 bases: TGTGCCAGCAGTGATCTGATGGACAGGCGCTTATACTATGGCTACACCTTC. This sequence encodes CASSDLMDRRLYYGYTF.

The chain couples TRBV9 to TRBJ1-5, with 7 bases aligning to TRBD1. The V gene's germline CDR1 is SGDLS and CDR2 YYNGEE. There are 14 residues in the CDR3. The J segment lost 9 bases and the V segment lost 2 bases, leaving 8 bases of the junction unmatched. The CDR3 bases are TGTGCCAGCAGCGTTCGGGACAGTTGGGGGCCCCAGCATTTT. Translating gives CASSVRDSWGPQHF.

The V gene is TRBV10-3, the J gene TRBJ2-5, with D possibly being TRBD1 (6 bases). The CDR3 has 13 amino acids. V gave up 2 bases and J gave up 5 bases, with 9 bases separating them. The germline V gene encodes CDR1 ENHRY and CDR2 SYGVKD. This CDR3 is CAISEAGVETQYF. DNA of the CDR3: TGTGCCATCAGTGAGGCAGGGGTGGAGACCCAGTACTTC.

The rearrangement joins TRBV7-9 to TRBJ1-1, with 7 bases aligning to TRBD1. The CDR3 is made up of 14 amino acids. Germline V CDR1 and CDR2: SEHNR, FQNEAQ (reference sequence). Trimming took 7 bases from V and 1 from J; bases not matched to a gene: 6. The DNA of the CDR3 is TGTGCCAGCACTATGGACAGGAAGAACACTGAAGCTTTCTTT. Residues: CASTMDRKNTEAFF.

The chain is built from TRBV16 and TRBJ1-1, with TRBD1 identical over 10 bases. Trimming at V came to 4 bases and at J to 6 bases, leaving 5 bases not matched to a gene. The V gene's germline CDR1 is KGHSY and CDR2 FQNENV. The CDR3 spans 14 residues. The CDR3: CASSRTGGEAEAFF. The CDR3 DNA sequence: TGTGCCAGCAGCCGGACAGGGGGTGAAGCTGAAGCTTTCTTT.

Turning to this clone: Other DNA sequences of this sample code for an identical CDR3. The chain has TRBV27 and TRBJ2-1; 12 bases align to TRBD2. The CDR3 spans 15 residues. The germline V gene has CDR1 MNHEY and CDR2 SMNVEV (reference sequence). Trimming cost V 4 bases and J 4 bases; bases outside gene matches: 2. The CDR3 protein is CASSSGLAGYNEQFF. DNA for the CDR3: TGTGCCAGCAGTTCGGGACTAGCGGGTTACAATGAGCAGTTCTTC.

The chain couples TRBV5-4 to TRBJ2-1; 7 bases line up with TRBD2. Germline values: CDR1 SGHNT, CDR2 YYREEE (reference sequence). The CDR3 runs 18 residues. The V gene end was trimmed by 4 bases and the J gene end by 7 bases; junction bases not matched to a gene: 20. CDR3 sequence reads: CASSEEPWGGWIRNEQFF. In nucleotides, the CDR3 is TGTGCCAGCAGCGAAGAACCCTGGGGGGGATGGATCAGGAATGAGCAGTTCTTC.

J is TRBJ1-1 and V is TRBV11-2; D possibly corresponds to TRBD1 (5 bases). CDR3 length: 12 amino acids. The V gene's germline CDR1 is SGHAT and CDR2 FQNNGV. V was shortened by 1 base and J by 14 bases, with 14 bases between the two germline ends. In DNA form, the CDR3 reads TGTGCCAGCAGCTTAGTGGTGGGGCAATCCTTCTTT. It translates to CASSLVVGQSFF.

This rearrangement joins TRBV11-1 to TRBJ2-7; possibly TRBD2 for D (6 bases). V was shortened by 0 bases and J by 0 bases, with 9 bases between the two germline ends. This CDR3 contains 15 residues. In germline, CDR1 is SGHAT, CDR2 FQDESV (reference sequence). DNA of the CDR3: TGTGCCAGCAGCTTAGCAGTGGGGGGCTCCTACGAGCAGTACTTC. Its protein product is CASSLAVGGSYEQYF.

The genes are TRBV7-2 and TRBJ2-1, with 7 bases fitting TRBD1. The CDR3 totals 15 residues. Germline V CDR1 and CDR2: SGHTA, FQGNSA. The V segment lost 4 bases and the J segment 3 bases; nucleotides outside the gene matches: 6. The CDR3 nucleotides read TGTGCCAGCAGCTCGTCGGGACAGATCTACAATGAGCAGTTCTTC. Residues: CASSSSGQIYNEQFF.

The chain has TRBV10-3 and TRBJ2-5; tentative D call: TRBD2 (6 bases). The DNA end favors TRBJ2-7, so the J call may be wrong. The CDR3 spans 18 residues. The V gene's germline CDR1 is ENHRY and CDR2 SYGVKD. DNA of the CDR3: TGTGCCATCAGTCTTAGTAGGATAGCGGCCACTCTCTTCTACGAGCAGTACTTC. This translates into CAISLSRIAATLFYEQYF.

J is TRBJ1-2 and V is TRBV19, with TRBD1 as a possible D gene (6 bases). This CDR3 region has 19 residues. V lost 0 bases to trimming and J lost 8 bases, with 28 bases between them. Germline assignment: CDR1 LNHDA and CDR2 SQIVND (reference sequence). CDR3 loop: CASSIDTGRGGNGSAGYTF. As DNA, the CDR3 is TGTGCCAGTAGTATAGATACGGGTCGAGGGGGTAATGGATCCGCCGGCTACACCTTC.

The chain recombines TRBV15 with TRBJ2-2; 7 nucleotides align to TRBD2. This CDR3 has 14 amino acids. The germline CDR1 and CDR2 sequences are LNHNV and YYDKDF (reference sequence). With V trimmed by 0 bases and J by 8 bases, 3 bases remained unmatched. CDR3 loop: CATSRDRRGGELFF. The DNA of the CDR3 is TGTGCCACCAGCAGAGACAGGCGGGGGGGGGAGCTGTTTTTT.

V usage is TRBV9 and J usage is TRBJ2-3; the match to TRBD2 covers 8 bases. Looked up from germline, CDR1 is SGDLS and CDR2 is YYNGEE. This CDR3 spans 15 amino acids. After removal of 2 bases from V and 5 bases from J, the junction contained 7 bases not matched to a gene. The CDR3 nucleotides are TGTGCCAGCAGCGTTCGGGGGGGCCCACAAGATACGCAGTATTTT. It encodes CASSVRGGPQDTQYF.

This rearrangement joins TRBV5-6 to TRBJ2-5, with D maybe TRBD2 (7 bases). Trimming left V 2 bases short and J 4 bases short, with 18 bases between. Looked up from germline, CDR1 is SGHDT and CDR2 is YYEEEE. The CDR3 extends over 16 amino acids. The CDR3 spells CASSFMFRGAIETQYF. DNA of the CDR3: TGTGCCAGCAGCTTTATGTTCCGGGGGGCCATAGAGACCCAGTACTTC.

The chain recombines TRBV7-4 with TRBJ2-5; 11 nucleotides agree with TRBD2. Germline CDR1 reads SGHVT; CDR2 reads SQSDAQ. The CDR3 consists of 16 residues. V lost 6 bases and J lost 2; bases outside the gene matches: 8. The CDR3 coding sequence is TGTGCCAGCAGACGAGTTACTAGCGGGGGTCAAGAGACCCAGTACTTC. Amino acid sequence: CASRRVTSGGQETQYF.

This rearrangement joins TRBV5-1 to TRBJ2-5, with 8 bases that match TRBD2. After removal of 2 bases from V and 2 bases from J, the junction contained 8 bases not matched to a gene. The CDR3 has 16 residues. Germline assignment: CDR1 SGHRS and CDR2 YFSETQ. CDR3 protein: CASSFTSGGYQETQYF. The CDR3 DNA sequence: TGCGCCAGCAGCTTCACCAGCGGGGGTTATCAAGAGACCCAGTACTTC.